The T cell receptor beta chain under discussion was sequenced for a study of blood T cell repertoires in COVID-19. Study as a whole: The analysed material was cDNA or gDNA that came from T cells, B-cell-depleted T cells, or PBMCs.

V lost 3 bases to trimming and J lost 5 bases, with 11 bases between them. Germline-derived CDR1 and CDR2 are MNHEY and SMNVEV (reference sequence). This CDR3 has 13 amino acids. Source study methods: Amplification of reference gene primers was used by the study to estimate nucleated cell counts. This table comes from immunoSEQ multiplex PCR, and its TCRdb copy is limited to in-frame clones, with some not included. V and J calls and clone size come straight from that table; D and trimming were deduced from the DNA. The table records about 270,000 clones, 70% to 90% of them present only once. The study drew participants aged roughly 18 to 95 years from about two dozen US areas.

Material: PBMCs or T cells enriched from blood (not recorded which). The chain carries TRBV27 and TRBJ2-7; weak D call: TRBD1 (6 bases). The origin of this receptor is a woman aged 25 to 39 with acute COVID-19. Here the CDR3 DNA reads TGTGCCAGCAGTTTGACAGGATTCAACGAGCAGTACTTC. This encodes CASSLTGFNEQYF.